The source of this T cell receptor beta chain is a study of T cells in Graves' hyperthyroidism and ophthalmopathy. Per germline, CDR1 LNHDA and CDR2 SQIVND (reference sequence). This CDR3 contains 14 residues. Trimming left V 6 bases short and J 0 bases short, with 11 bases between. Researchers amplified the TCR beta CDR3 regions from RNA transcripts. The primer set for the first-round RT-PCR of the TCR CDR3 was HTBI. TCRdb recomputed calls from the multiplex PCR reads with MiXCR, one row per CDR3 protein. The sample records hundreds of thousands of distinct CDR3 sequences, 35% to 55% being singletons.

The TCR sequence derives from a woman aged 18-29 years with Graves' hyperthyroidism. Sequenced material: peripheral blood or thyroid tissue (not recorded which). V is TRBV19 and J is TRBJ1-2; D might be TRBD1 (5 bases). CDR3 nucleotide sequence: TGTGCCAGTAGGACGGACAAGGCTAACTATGGCTACACCTTC. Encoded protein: CASRTDKANYGYTF.